Shown below are 21 T cell receptor beta chains from a single sample sequenced in a study of cytomegalovirus exposure and HLA in healthy donors. Vbeta (60) and Jbeta (13) primers were used in the PCR. TCRdb's copy holds only in-frame clones and misses some; the assay was immunoSEQ multiplex PCR. The sample shows fewer than 140,000 clones, about two thirds of them seen only once. Sequencing input: PBMCs. These receptors were obtained from a female donor in good health and CMV-seronegative.

The rearrangement joins TRBV21-1 to TRBJ2-7; the table calls TRBD1, which could not be checked here. TRBV21-1 corresponds to a pseudogene. There are 16 residues in the CDR3. For the CDR3, the DNA is TGTGCCAGCAGCGGGGATGGACAGGAGGCTCGGGGGGAGCAGTACTTC. Encoded protein: CASSGDGQEARGEQYF.

The chain employs TRBV30 and TRBJ1-1; the match to TRBD1 covers 8 bases. There are 13 residues in the CDR3. V lost 0 bases to trimming and J lost 5 bases; unmatched junction nucleotides: 2. Germline values: CDR1 GTSNPN, CDR2 SVGIG (reference sequence). The CDR3 coding sequence is TGTGCCTGGAGTGTGCAGGGGGCAACTGAAGCTTTCTTT. Translated, it gives CAWSVQGATEAFF. Full variable domain (rest looked up from reference TRBV30 and TRBJ1-1): SQTIHQWPATLVQPVGSPLSLECTVEGTSNPNLYWYRQAAGRGLQLLFYSVGIGQISSEVPQNLSASRPQDRQFILSSKKLLLSDSGFYLCAWSVQGATEAFFGQGTRLTVV.

The rearrangement links TRBV5-8 to TRBJ2-5; possibly TRBD2 for D (5 bases). The V gene's germline CDR1 is SGHTS and CDR2 YDEGEE. The CDR3 has 11 residues. Trimming removed 6 bases at V and 5 bases at J, with 8 bases between. Here the CDR3 DNA reads TGTGCCAGCAACCGCGGGGAGACCCAGTACTTC. Protein product: CASNRGETQYF.

The chain has TRBV5-4 and TRBJ2-3; D not resolved. CDR3 length: 15 residues. V lost 2 bases, J lost 0 bases, and 10 bases lay in between. CDR1 and CDR2 from the germline V gene are SGHNT and YYREEE (reference sequence). Here the CDR3 DNA reads TGTGCCAGCAGCTTAAGGAGCCATAGCACAGATACGCAGTATTTT. It translates to CASSLRSHSTDTQYF.

The gene calls are TRBV19 and TRBJ2-3; 7 bases are shared with TRBD2. Germline lookup yields CDR1 LNHDA and CDR2 SQIVND (reference sequence). This CDR3 has 15 residues. V lost 3 bases, J lost 3 bases, and 6 bases stayed unmatched. The CDR3 DNA is TGTGCCAGTAGTATGACCAGCGGGGAAACAGATACGCAGTATTTT. It specifies CASSMTSGETDTQYF.

The genes are TRBV9 and TRBJ2-7; weak D call: TRBD2 (6 bases). Trimming removed 0 bases from V and 5 bases from J, with 18 bases in between. CDR3 length: 16 residues. Germline lookup yields CDR1 SGDLS and CDR2 YYNGEE. The DNA for the CDR3 is TGTGCCAGCAGCGTAGGCCCGGTCGCTAGCGATAACGAGCAGTACTTC. Its protein is CASSVGPVASDNEQYF.

The sample holds a few counts of this clone. CDR3 DNA: TGCGCCAGCAGCTTGGGGTTTAGCGACACCGGGGAGCTGTTTTTT. Translated: CASSLGFSDTGELFF. J is TRBJ2-2 and V is TRBV5-1; possible D gene TRBD2, 5 bases. V was shortened by 0 bases and J by 3 bases, with 9 bases between the two germline ends. CDR1 is SGHRS, CDR2 YFSETQ, per germline. The CDR3 extends over 15 amino acids.

The J gene is TRBJ2-3, the V gene TRBV14; 8 nucleotides agree with TRBD1. This CDR3 has 15 amino acids. Trimming removed 4 bases from V and 6 bases from J; junction bases left unmatched: 9. The germline gives CDR1 SGHDN, CDR2 FVKESK. Here the CDR3 reads CASSPQGDYVDTQYF. The CDR3 nucleotides are TGTGCCAGCAGCCCACAGGGGGATTACGTCGATACGCAGTATTTT. Based on the CDR3 plus reference TRBV14 and TRBJ2-3, the full variable domain is EAGVTQFPSHSVIEKGQTVTLRCDPISGHDNLYWYRRVMGKEIKFLLHFVKESKQDESGMPNNRFLAERTGGTYSTLKVQPAELEDSGVYFCASSPQGDYVDTQYFGPGTRLTVL.

The genes are TRBV11-3 and TRBJ2-1, with D perhaps matching TRBD2 (6 bases). The CDR3 covers 15 residues. V was clipped by 2 bases and J by 2 bases, with 10 bases between them. Germline V CDR1 and CDR2: SGHNT, YENEEA. CDR3 amino acids: CASSLMRGTYNEQFF. CDR3 bases: TGTGCCAGCAGCTTAATGCGGGGTACCTACAATGAGCAGTTCTTC.

This chain links TRBV28 with TRBJ2-1; possible D gene TRBD2, 5 bases. The V end was cut by 5 bases, the J end by 3 bases, with 14 bases between. The CDR3 contains 15 residues. CDR1 MDHEN and CDR2 SYDVKM come from the germline V gene. CDR3 DNA: TGTGCCAGCAGTGCCGTCGGCGGGTTCTACAATGAGCAGTTCTTC. Amino acids: CASSAVGGFYNEQFF. The variable domain in full, completed from reference TRBV28 and TRBJ2-1, reads DVKVTQSSRYLVKRTGEKVFLECVQDMDHENMFWYRQDPGLGLRLIYFSYDVKMKEKGDIPEGYSVSREKKERFSLILESASTNQTSMYLCASSAVGGFYNEQFFGPGTRLTVL.

The rearrangement uses TRBV11-2 and TRBJ2-7; TRBD2 aligns across 14 bases. Unmatched junction bases numbered 16, after V lost 4 bases and J lost 5 bases. The CDR3 is 19 amino acids. CDR1 and CDR2 (germline): SGHAT, FQNNGV. CDR3 region: CASSSFPTGTSGRGDEQYF. In DNA, the CDR3 is TGTGCCAGCAGCTCCTTCCCCACCGGGACTAGCGGGAGAGGCGACGAGCAGTACTTC.

This chain uses TRBV13 with TRBJ2-1; 12 bases line up with TRBD2. J gave up 4 bases and V 0 bases, and 7 bases lay outside the gene matches. Germline CDR1 and CDR2: PRHDT and FYEKMQ (reference sequence). This CDR3 is built from 18 residues. The CDR3 protein is CASSLGLAGGVRYNEQFF. The DNA of the CDR3 is TGTGCCAGCAGCTTAGGACTAGCGGGAGGAGTAAGGTACAATGAGCAGTTCTTC.

The gene calls are TRBV14 and TRBJ2-3, with 11 bases fitting TRBD1. V gave up 3 bases and J gave up 5 bases; unmatched junction bases: 4. Per germline, CDR1 SGHDN and CDR2 FVKESK. CDR3 length equals 15 residues. CDR3: CASSQRTGGVDTQYF. In DNA form, the CDR3 reads TGTGCCAGCAGCCAGCGGACAGGGGGCGTAGATACGCAGTATTTT. The complete variable domain, with remaining parts taken from reference TRBV14 and TRBJ2-3, reads EAGVTQFPSHSVIEKGQTVTLRCDPISGHDNLYWYRRVMGKEIKFLLHFVKESKQDESGMPNNRFLAERTGGTYSTLKVQPAELEDSGVYFCASSQRTGGVDTQYFGPGTRLTVL.

This chain joins TRBV6-1 and TRBJ2-2; 7 nucleotides align to TRBD1. The junction had 2 bases not matched to a gene; V was cut back by 9 bases and J by 4 bases. Germline V CDR1 and CDR2: MNHNS, SASEGT. The CDR3 totals 12 residues. Here the CDR3 DNA reads TGTGCCAGTTACAGGGGCACCGGGGAGCTGTTTTTT. Its translation: CASYRGTGELFF.

This clone was recorded a few times. This chain uses TRBV7-8 with TRBJ1-2, with D perhaps TRBD1 (5 bases). Trimming pared 2 bases from V and 4 bases from J, leaving 8 bases between. Germline CDR1 and CDR2: SGHVS and FQNEAQ. This CDR3 is 13 amino acids long. CDR3 in DNA: TGTGCCAGCAGCTTACCCGGGGGCTATGGCTACACCTTC. Translated: CASSLPGGYGYTF.

This clone was observed a single time. The chain is built from TRBV10-3 and TRBJ1-2; 7 bases are shared with TRBD1. The junction had 6 bases not matched to a gene; V was cut back by 7 bases and J by 4 bases. The CDR3 contains 13 residues. Germline V gene sequence: CDR1 ENHRY, CDR2 SYGVKD. CDR3 nucleotide sequence: TGTGCCATCAAACCGACAGGGCTCTATGGCTACACCTTC. The encoded protein is CAIKPTGLYGYTF.

The chain employs TRBV23-1 and TRBJ1-5; no firm D call. TRBV23-1 is sorted into the ORF group, with uncertain function. There are 17 residues in the CDR3. Deletions cut 7 bases from V and 9 bases from J, with 28 bases between. The CDR3 here is CASTKPTSGAPTRPQHF. DNA of the CDR3: TGCGCCAGCACCAAACCGACGTCAGGCGCCCCTACGAGGCCCCAGCATTTT.

The V and J genes are TRBV28 and TRBJ2-7, with 8 bases that match TRBD2. The ends lost 5 bases at V and 4 bases at J; junction bases unmatched: 10. Germline loops: CDR1 MDHEN, CDR2 SYDVKM. CDR3 length: 15 residues. The chain's CDR3 is CASSGASGSRYEQYF. CDR3 DNA sequence: TGTGCCAGCAGTGGGGCGAGCGGGAGTAGGTACGAGCAGTACTTC.

Here the CDR3 reads CASSLALAGGRETQYF. CDR3 coding DNA: TGTGCCAGCAGCCTCGCCCTAGCGGGAGGTAGGGAGACCCAGTACTTC. The chain has TRBV7-9 and TRBJ2-5, with 11 bases fitting TRBD2. Unmatched junction bases numbered 10, after V lost 5 bases and J lost 5 bases. The CDR3 covers 16 residues. Germline V lookup: CDR1 SEHNR, CDR2 FQNEAQ (reference sequence).

This clone was counted at least ten times. This chain connects TRBV27 to TRBJ2-4, with D unresolved. The germline V gene has CDR1 MNHEY and CDR2 SMNVEV (reference sequence). The CDR3 length is 13 residues. Trimming shortened V by 6 bases and J by 1 base, and 7 bases separated the two germline ends. CDR3 sequence: CASRTPAKNIQYF. CDR3 sequence (DNA): TGTGCCAGCAGGACACCTGCCAAAAACATTCAGTACTTC.

This clone was observed a few times. This chain uses TRBV2 with TRBJ2-3; unclear D gene. Germline CDR1 reads SNHLY; CDR2 reads FYNNEI. The CDR3 is 14 amino acids. Trimming removed 0 bases from V and 0 bases from J, with 4 bases in between. CDR3 amino acids: CASSEATSTDTQYF. CDR3 coding DNA: TGTGCCAGCAGTGAAGCGACTAGCACAGATACGCAGTATTTT.